A single sample gave rise to the 12 T cell receptor beta chains below, sequenced in a study of T cell responses to AZD1222 COVID-19 vaccine. TCRdb's table, derived via immunoSEQ multiplex PCR, lists solely in-frame clones and lacks some. Of 75,000 to 90,000 clones in the sample, around 90% were seen once. Sample: peripheral blood, taken on day 0 of AZD1222 vaccination. The origin of the receptors is an adult in good health.

The V gene is TRBV6-6, the J gene TRBJ1-1; 8 bases are shared with TRBD1. The length of the CDR3 is 11 residues. Germline V CDR1 and CDR2: MNHNY, SVGAGI (reference sequence). V lost 9 bases to trimming and J lost 12 bases; unmatched junction nucleotides: 9. In DNA form, the CDR3 reads TGTGCCAGTCATTCAGGGGGCGGGACTTTCTTT. This codes for CASHSGGGTFF.

The sample holds one count of this clone. The rearrangement uses TRBV6-1 and TRBJ1-2, with D perhaps matching TRBD1 (6 bases). V was clipped by 2 bases and J by 11 bases, with 18 bases between them. Germline assignment: CDR1 MNHNS and CDR2 SASEGT. This CDR3 is built from 14 residues. CDR3 DNA: TGTGCCAGCAGTGAAATCGGGGGCGCGGAGGCTTACACCTTC. Its translation: CASSEIGGAEAYTF.

The gene calls are TRBV19 and TRBJ1-1; perhaps TRBD1 as D (6 bases). Between the trimmed V and J ends, which lost 10 bases and 6 bases, there was a span of 15 bases. CDR1 LNHDA and CDR2 SQIVND come from the germline V gene (reference sequence). There are 12 residues in the CDR3. CDR3 sequence: CATESGVSEAFF. As DNA, the CDR3 is TGTGCCACCGAATCAGGGGTTTCTGAAGCTTTCTTT.

This clone has a single count. The J gene is TRBJ2-7, the V gene TRBV4-2, with D possibly being TRBD1 or TRBD2 (5 bases each). The V end lost 5 bases, the J end lost 0 bases, and 14 bases lay between the germline ends. The CDR3 has 15 amino acids. Germline CDR1 reads LGHNA; CDR2 reads YNFKEQ. The CDR3 is CASSSRDGTSYEQYF. The CDR3 DNA reads as TGTGCCAGCAGCTCCCGGGACGGGACCTCCTACGAGCAGTACTTC.

V is TRBV6-2 or TRBV6-3 and J is TRBJ2-7, with D perhaps TRBD1 (6 bases). V shed 7 bases and J shed 3 bases, with 19 bases lying between them. The CDR3 extends over 15 amino acids. From germline, CDR1 is MNHEY and CDR2 SVGEGT. Written as DNA, the CDR3 is TGTGCCAGCACCCCTGGGACATTCCCACGCTACGAGCAGTACTTC. This translates into CASTPGTFPRYEQYF.

The chain has TRBV6-5 and TRBJ1-1; D is unclear. Germline V CDR1 and CDR2: MNHEY, SVGAGI. The CDR3 runs 14 residues. The V end lost 0 bases, the J end lost 0 bases, and 5 bases lay between the germline ends. In nucleotides, the CDR3 is TGTGCCAGCAGTTACTCATTAGTGAACACTGAAGCTTTCTTT. Translated, it gives CASSYSLVNTEAFF.

This sequence joins TRBV19 and TRBJ1-6, with D unresolved. V was trimmed by 1 base and J by 5 bases, leaving 9 bases between them. Germline V gene data show CDR1 as LNHDA and CDR2 as SQIVND (reference sequence). This CDR3 has 15 amino acids. CDR3 region: CASSIGRSDNSPLHF. The CDR3 DNA reads as TGTGCCAGTAGTATAGGACGGTCTGATAATTCACCCCTCCACTTT.

The rearrangement joins TRBV4-1 to TRBJ1-1, with D hard to call. The length of the CDR3 is 15 residues. V was clipped by 5 bases and J by 5 bases, with 18 bases between them. The V gene's germline CDR1 is MGHRA and CDR2 YSYEKL. CDR3 sequence: CASSLDGWGGTEAFF. CDR3 nucleotides: TGCGCCAGCAGCTTAGACGGATGGGGAGGGACTGAAGCTTTCTTT.

This clone was picked up one time. The rearrangement uses TRBV7-9 and TRBJ2-7, with D maybe TRBD1 (5 bases). Germline V gives CDR1 SEHNR, CDR2 FQNEAQ (reference sequence). V was clipped by 3 bases and J by 4 bases, with 7 bases between them. The CDR3 extends over 12 amino acids. The CDR3 DNA sequence: TGTGCCAGCAGCTTTACAGGTTACGAGCAGTACTTC. As protein: CASSFTGYEQYF.

This clone was picked up a small number of times. This chain links TRBV4-3 with TRBJ1-1, with 10 nucleotides matching TRBD1. J gave up 4 bases and V 0 bases, and 11 bases lay outside the gene matches. In germline, CDR1 is LGHNA, CDR2 YSLEER. The CDR3 is made up of 18 amino acids. The CDR3 sequence: CASSQDLRQGALGTEAFF. The CDR3 DNA reads as TGCGCCAGCAGCCAAGATCTTCGACAGGGGGCGCTGGGCACTGAAGCTTTCTTT.

V is TRBV30 and J is TRBJ2-3; D may be TRBD1 (6 bases). Germline V CDR1 and CDR2: GTSNPN, SVGIG (reference sequence). The CDR3 totals 12 residues. Trimming took 2 bases from V and 8 from J, leaving 11 bases between them. Written as DNA, the CDR3 is TGTGCCTGGAGTTGGGGGCGTGGTACGCAGTATTTT. This encodes CAWSWGRGTQYF.

The chain couples TRBV10-1 to TRBJ1-5; TRBD1 might be the D (5 bases). From germline, CDR1 is WNHNN and CDR2 SYGVQD (reference sequence). The CDR3 consists of 13 residues. The V end was cut by 3 bases, the J end by 4 bases, with 7 bases between. CDR3 amino acids: CASSEQENQPQHF. CDR3 nucleotide sequence: TGCGCCAGCAGTGAACAGGAAAATCAGCCCCAGCATTTT.